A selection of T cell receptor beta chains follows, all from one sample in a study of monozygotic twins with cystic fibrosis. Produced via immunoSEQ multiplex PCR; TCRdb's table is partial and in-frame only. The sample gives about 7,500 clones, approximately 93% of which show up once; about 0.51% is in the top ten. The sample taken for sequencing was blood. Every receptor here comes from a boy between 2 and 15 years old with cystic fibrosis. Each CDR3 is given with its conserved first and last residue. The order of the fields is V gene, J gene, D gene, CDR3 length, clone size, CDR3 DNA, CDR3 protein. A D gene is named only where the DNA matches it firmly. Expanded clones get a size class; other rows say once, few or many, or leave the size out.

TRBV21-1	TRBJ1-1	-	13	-	TGTGCCAGCAGCAAAGGGACGGGAACTGAAGCTTTCTTT	CASSKGTGTEAFF
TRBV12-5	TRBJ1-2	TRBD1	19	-	TGTGCTAGTGGTCCGAGACGAGCGCTGACAGGGGGCGAGGGCTATGGCTACACCTTC	CASGPRRALTGGEGYGYTF
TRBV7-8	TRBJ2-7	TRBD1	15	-	TGTGCCAGCAGTCCGACAGGGGGTTACTTCTACGAGCAGTACTTC	CASSPTGGYFYEQYF
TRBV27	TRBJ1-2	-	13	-	TGTGCCAGCAGTTCGCCCCAGGGATATGGCTACACCTTC	CASSSPQGYGYTF
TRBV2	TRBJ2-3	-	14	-	TGTGCCAGCAGACCTAAGTCTGGCACAGATACGCAGTATTTT	CASRPKSGTDTQYF
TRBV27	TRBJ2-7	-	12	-	TGTGCCAGCAGTGAGGACCTATACGAGCAGTACTTC	CASSEDLYEQYF
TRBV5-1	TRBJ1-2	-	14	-	TGCGCCAGCAGCTTGATCCCGGAAGCCCATGGCTACACCTTC	CASSLIPEAHGYTF
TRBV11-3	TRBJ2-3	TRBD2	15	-	TGTGCCAGCAGCCCCGAGGGAGGGATGATAGATACGCAGTATTTT	CASSPEGGMIDTQYF
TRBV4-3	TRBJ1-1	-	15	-	TGCGCCAGCAGCCAAGACAGGAGTTTAGTATCTGAAGCTTTCTTT	CASSQDRSLVSEAFF
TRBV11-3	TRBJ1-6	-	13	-	TGTGCCAGCAGCTTAGGGGTAAATTCACCCCTCCACTTT	CASSLGVNSPLHF
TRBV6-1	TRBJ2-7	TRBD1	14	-	TGTGCCAGCAGTGCCGGGACAGGGCCCTTCGAGCAGTACTTC	CASSAGTGPFEQYF
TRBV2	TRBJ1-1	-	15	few	TGTGCCAGCAGGGAAAATTACCCCTTTAACACTGAAGCTTTCTTT	CASRENYPFNTEAFF
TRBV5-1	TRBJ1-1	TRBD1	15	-	TGCGCCAGCAGCTTGTTCGAGGGGGCGAGGTCTGAAGCTTTCTTT	CASSLFEGARSEAFF
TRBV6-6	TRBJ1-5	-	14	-	TGTGCCAGCAGTTACTCGATGAGGGATCAGCCCCAGCATTTT	CASSYSMRDQPQHF
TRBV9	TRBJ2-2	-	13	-	TGTGCCAGCAGCCCTAACCCCCCCGGGGAGCTGTTTTTT	CASSPNPPGELFF
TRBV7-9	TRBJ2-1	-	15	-	TGTGCCAGCAGCTTAGAGGCAGGGGTATACAATGAGCAGTTCTTC	CASSLEAGVYNEQFF
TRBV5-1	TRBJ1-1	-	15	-	TGCGCCAGCAGCTTATCCCGGGACATGAACACTGAAGCTTTCTTT	CASSLSRDMNTEAFF
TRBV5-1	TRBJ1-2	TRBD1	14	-	TGCGCCAGCTCCACCCCCGACAGGGTACATGGCTACACCTTC	CASSTPDRVHGYTF
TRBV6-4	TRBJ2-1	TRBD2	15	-	TGTGCCAGCAGTGACTCTAGCGGGGGGGCCAATGAGCAGTTCTTC	CASSDSSGGANEQFF
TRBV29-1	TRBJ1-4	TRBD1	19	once	TGCAGCGTGAAGGACAGGATGGGCGTAACCGGGGCAACTAATGAAAAACTGTTTTTT	CSVKDRMGVTGATNEKLFF
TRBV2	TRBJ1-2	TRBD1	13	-	TGTGCCAGCACGGACAGGGCTTTCTATGGCTACACCTTC	CASTDRAFYGYTF
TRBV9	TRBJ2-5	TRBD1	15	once	TGTGCCAGCAGCGTAGGGGACAGGAGGGGAGAGACCCAGTACTTC	CASSVGDRRGETQYF
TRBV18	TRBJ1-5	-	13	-	TGTGCCAGCTCACCGGGGACCAATCAGCCCCAGCATTTT	CASSPGTNQPQHF
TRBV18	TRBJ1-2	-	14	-	TGTGCCAGCTCACCAGGAGAAGGGTACCTCGGCTACACCTTC	CASSPGEGYLGYTF
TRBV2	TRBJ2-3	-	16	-	TGTGCCAGCAGTGACAGCTACCGTATATTCACAGATACGCAGTATTTT	CASSDSYRIFTDTQYF
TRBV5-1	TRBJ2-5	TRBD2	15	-	TGCGCCAGCAGCTCCACTAGCGGGGGTGGAGAGACCCAGTACTTC	CASSSTSGGGETQYF
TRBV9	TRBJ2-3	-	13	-	TGTGCCAGCAGCGTCCAACAGGGAGATACGCAGTATTTT	CASSVQQGDTQYF
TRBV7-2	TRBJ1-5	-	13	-	TGTGCCAGCACCCCTAGGTTCAATCAGCCCCAGCATTTT	CASTPRFNQPQHF
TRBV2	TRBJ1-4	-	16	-	TGTGCCAGCAGCCGACACTTCGCTGGAACTAATGAAAAACTGTTTTTT	CASSRHFAGTNEKLFF
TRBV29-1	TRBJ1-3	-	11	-	TGCAGCGTAGGAGTCGGAAACACCATATATTTT	CSVGVGNTIYF
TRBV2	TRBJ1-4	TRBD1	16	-	TGTGCCAGCAGTGGGGACAGGCATCTCTCTAATGAAAAACTGTTTTTT	CASSGDRHLSNEKLFF
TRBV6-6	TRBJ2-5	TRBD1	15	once	TGTGCCAGCAGTTTGCCGGGACAGGACCCCGGGACCCAGTACTTC	CASSLPGQDPGTQYF